Listed below are T cell receptor beta chains from one sample, sequenced in a study of blood T cell repertoires in COVID-19. Repertoires were generated with immunoSEQ multiplex PCR, while TCRdb's copy carries only in-frame clones and drops some. The sample lists over 200,000 clones, less than 90% occurring once. What was sequenced was PBMCs or T cells enriched from blood (not recorded which). The receptors here all came from a woman aged 50 to 65 in a cohort exposed to, infected with or recovered from COVID-19 (not recorded which). The CDR3 runs from the conserved cysteine through the conserved F or W. D genes are given only for firm matches. Clone size is stated in some rows and not others, as once, few, many or a class when expanded.

TRBV10-3	18	NA	once	TRBJ2-5	CAISESRVGGQGRETQYF	TGTGCCATCAGTGAGTCAAGGGTTGGTGGGCAGGGAAGAGAGACCCAGTACTTC
TRBV3-1/TRBV3-2	13	NA	NA	TRBJ1-4	CASSLGGSEKLFF	TGTGCCAGCAGCCTGGGAGGGAGCGAAAAACTGTTTTTT
TRBV6-5	15	NA	once	TRBJ2-3	CASSHRGLSTDTQYF	TGTGCCAGCAGCCACCGCGGCCTTAGCACAGATACGCAGTATTTT
TRBV4-3	16	TRBD1	few	TRBJ2-2	CASSQDRTGGNGELFF	TGCGCCAGCAGCCAAGATAGGACAGGGGGTAACGGGGAGCTGTTTTTT
TRBV28	14	NA	NA	TRBJ1-3	CASGGGSSGNTIYF	TGTGCCAGCGGCGGCGGGAGCTCTGGAAACACCATATATTTT
TRBV19	14	NA	NA	TRBJ1-4	CASARRDPNEKLFF	TGTGCCAGTGCCCGGCGGGACCCTAATGAAAAACTGTTTTTT
TRBV11-2	14	NA	once	TRBJ2-2	CASSLVLQTGELFF	TGTGCCAGCAGCTTAGTCTTACAAACCGGGGAGCTGTTTTTT
TRBV7-6	14	TRBD1	NA	TRBJ2-3	CASRVGGLADTQYF	TGTGCCAGCAGGGTAGGGGGCTTGGCGGATACGCAGTATTTT
TRBV7-2	17	NA	once	TRBJ2-1	CASSLVLVRTAYNEQFF	TGTGCCAGCAGCTTAGTGTTAGTGCGGACAGCGTACAATGAGCAGTTCTTC
TRBV9	16	TRBD2	NA	TRBJ2-1	CASSVDLRLAYNEQFF	TGTGCCAGCAGCGTAGACTTAAGACTAGCGTACAATGAGCAGTTCTTC
TRBV27	15	TRBD1	once	TRBJ1-6	CASSYLDRGGSPLHF	TGTGCCAGCAGTTACCTGGACAGGGGCGGCTCACCCCTCCACTTT
TRBV30	14	NA	NA	TRBJ2-7	CAWTTTGGRDEQYF	TGTGCCTGGACCACTACGGGGGGCAGGGACGAGCAGTACTTC
TRBV2	17	NA	many	TRBJ1-1	CASSDDRSVGVNTEAFF	TGTGCCAGCAGTGATGACAGATCCGTTGGAGTGAACACTGAAGCTTTCTTT
TRBV5-5	16	NA	NA	TRBJ1-5	CASSFQGSAGGQPQHF	TGTGCCAGCAGCTTTCAGGGGTCGGCTGGTGGTCAGCCCCAGCATTTT
TRBV28	17	NA	NA	TRBJ1-5	CASSPNRWESESVSQHF	TGTGCCAGCAGTCCCAACCGGTGGGAGTCAGAATCAGTGTCCCAGCATTTT
TRBV6-2/TRBV6-3	12	TRBD1	NA	TRBJ2-1	CASSSIRDRGLF	TGTGCCAGCAGTTCAATCCGGGACAGGGGACTCTTC
TRBV5-5	17	TRBD2	NA	TRBJ2-5	CASSPQTGGGARETQYF	TGTGCCAGCAGCCCGCAAACCGGCGGGGGGGCACGAGAGACCCAGTACTTC
TRBV9	14	NA	NA	TRBJ2-7	CASSTDSATYEQYF	TGTGCCAGCAGCACAGACAGCGCGACCTACGAGCAGTACTTC
TRBV7-2	15	TRBD2	NA	TRBJ2-1	CASSELAGGYNEQFF	TGTGCCAGCAGCGAACTAGCGGGGGGATACAATGAGCAGTTCTTC
TRBV5-1	17	TRBD1	NA	TRBJ1-4	CASSGMGARQGNEKLFF	TGCGCCAGCAGCGGGATGGGAGCCAGACAGGGAAATGAAAAACTGTTTTTT
TRBV10-3	17	TRBD2	NA	TRBJ2-2	CAISEGVGRANTGELFF	TGTGCCATCAGTGAGGGGGTAGGGAGGGCGAACACCGGGGAGCTGTTTTTT
TRBV3-1/TRBV3-2	15	NA	NA	TRBJ2-3	CASSAAVWGTDTQYF	TGTGCCAGCAGCGCTGCGGTTTGGGGCACAGATACGCAGTATTTT
TRBV4-1	17	NA	NA	TRBJ1-1	CASSQDSGSTGTTEAFF	TGCGCCAGCAGCCAAGATTCAGGGTCAACAGGGACCACTGAAGCTTTCTTT
TRBV4-2	15	TRBD1	once	TRBJ1-6	CASSQVDRGNSPLHF	TGTGCCAGCAGCCAGGTCGACAGGGGAAATTCACCCCTCCACTTT
TRBV7-9	15	NA	NA	TRBJ2-1	CASSLGVWARNEQFF	TGTGCCAGCAGCTTAGGAGTGTGGGCCCGCAATGAGCAGTTCTTC
TRBV7-2	18	NA	NA	TRBJ1-5	CASSLKGAQGRGNQPQHF	TGTGCCAGCAGCCTAAAAGGGGCACAGGGTCGGGGCAATCAGCCCCAGCATTTT
TRBV12-3/TRBV12-4	12	NA	once	TRBJ1-2	CASSFLDYGYTF	TGTGCCAGCAGTTTTTTAGATTACGGCTACACCTTC
TRBV11-1	15	NA	NA	TRBJ2-7	CASRGPSGSPYEQYF	TGTGCCAGCAGAGGACCGAGCGGTTCCCCCTACGAGCAGTACTTC
TRBV28	14	NA	NA	TRBJ1-2	CASSLGVGIYGYTF	TGTGCCAGCAGTTTGGGCGTCGGGATCTATGGCTACACCTTC
TRBV11-1	14	NA	NA	TRBJ1-6	CASRQAISNSPLHF	TGTGCCAGCAGACAGGCGATTTCCAATTCACCCCTCCACTTT
TRBV13	15	TRBD2	few	TRBJ2-7	CASSEGLAGDYEQYF	TGTGCCAGCAGCGAAGGACTAGCGGGAGACTACGAGCAGTACTTC
TRBV4-1	16	TRBD1	NA	TRBJ1-1	CASSQAYRGIGTEAFF	TGCGCCAGCAGCCAAGCGTACAGGGGAATAGGAACTGAAGCTTTCTTT
TRBV9	16	NA	NA	TRBJ2-2	CASSDSGTPNTGELFF	TGTGCCAGCAGCGATTCCGGGACACCAAACACCGGGGAGCTGTTTTTT
TRBV28	13	TRBD1	NA	TRBJ1-2	CASRPGTVGGYTF	TGTGCCAGCAGGCCCGGGACAGTTGGAGGCTACACCTTC
TRBV15	15	NA	once	TRBJ1-4	CATSRAHPETGQLFF	TGTGCCACCAGCAGAGCCCACCCTGAAACAGGGCAACTGTTTTTT
TRBV27	15	NA	NA	TRBJ2-7	CASSLSARTGLPQYF	TGTGCCAGCAGTTTATCGGCGCGTACAGGGCTCCCCCAGTACTTC
TRBV24-1	13	NA	NA	TRBJ2-7	CATSNPGSYEQYF	TGTGCCACCTCTAATCCAGGGTCCTACGAGCAGTACTTC
TRBV12-3/TRBV12-4	13	NA	NA	TRBJ1-5	CASSGLTNQPQHF	TGTGCCAGCAGCGGACTCACAAATCAGCCCCAGCATTTT
TRBV29-1	14	NA	NA	TRBJ2-2	CSVNEGVGNGELFF	TGCAGCGTTAACGAGGGGGTAGGCAACGGGGAGCTGTTTTTT
TRBV5-6	18	TRBD2	NA	TRBJ2-3	CASSWASGGVRNTDTQYF	TGTGCCAGCAGCTGGGCTAGCGGGGGGGTAAGGAACACAGATACGCAGTATTTT
TRBV7-3	12	TRBD1	NA	TRBJ2-1	CASSATGHEQFF	TGTGCCAGCAGCGCGACAGGGCATGAGCAGTTCTTC
TRBV7-2	16	NA	NA	TRBJ1-3	CASSLLGGDTGNTIYF	TGTGCCAGCAGCTTATTGGGGGGGGATACTGGAAACACCATATATTTT
TRBV10-3	13	NA	NA	TRBJ1-2	CAISKGEAYGYTF	TGTGCCATCAGTAAAGGGGAGGCGTATGGCTACACCTTC
TRBV19	15	NA	NA	TRBJ1-2	CASSIGGGQVAGYTF	TGTGCCAGTAGTATAGGGGGGGGCCAAGTGGCCGGCTACACCTTC
TRBV6-5	12	NA	NA	TRBJ1-1	CASSRENTEAFF	TGTGCCAGCAGCCGGGAGAACACTGAAGCTTTCTTT
TRBV7-3	15	TRBD2	NA	TRBJ2-1	CASSILAGSYNEQFF	TGTGCCAGCAGCATTCTAGCGGGCTCCTACAATGAGCAGTTCTTC
TRBV5-1	14	NA	NA	TRBJ1-2	CASRLNSGQNGYTF	TGCGCCAGCAGACTTAACTCTGGACAGAATGGCTACACCTTC
TRBV5-6	15	NA	NA	TRBJ2-5	CASSLGQPLRETQYF	TGTGCCAGCAGCTTAGGACAGCCCTTAAGAGAGACCCAGTACTTC
TRBV18	12	NA	NA	TRBJ2-3	CASSPLADTQYF	TGTGCCAGCTCACCCTTAGCAGATACGCAGTATTTT
TRBV5-4	15	NA	NA	TRBJ2-1	CASSLRSRLYNEQFF	TGTGCCAGCAGCTTACGATCAAGACTCTACAATGAGCAGTTCTTC
TRBV29-1	10	NA	NA	TRBJ1-1	CSGYLSEAFF	TGCAGCGGCTATTTATCTGAAGCTTTCTTT